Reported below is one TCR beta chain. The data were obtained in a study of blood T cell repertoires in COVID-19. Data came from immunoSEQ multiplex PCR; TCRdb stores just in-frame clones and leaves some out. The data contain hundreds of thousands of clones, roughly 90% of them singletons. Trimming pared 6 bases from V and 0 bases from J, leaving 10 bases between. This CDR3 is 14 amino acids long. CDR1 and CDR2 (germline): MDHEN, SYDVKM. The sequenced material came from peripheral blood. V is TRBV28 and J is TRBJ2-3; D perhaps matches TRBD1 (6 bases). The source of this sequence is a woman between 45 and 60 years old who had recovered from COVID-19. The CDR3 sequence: CASSGQLSTDTQYF. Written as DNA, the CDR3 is TGTGCCAGCAGCGGACAGCTTAGCACAGATACGCAGTATTTT.